Listed below are T cell receptor beta chains from one sample, sequenced in a study of STAT5B mutations in CD4+ large granular lymphocyte leukemia. Here immunoSEQ multiplex PCR was the method, and the copy in TCRdb shows in-frame clones only, minus some. The sample yields 30,000 to 35,000 clones, around four fifths seen once. Sample: CD4+ T cells from blood buffy coats. All receptors derive from a human donor in good health. Each CDR3 is given with its conserved first and last residue. D genes are given only for firm matches. Clone size is shown for a subset of rows, as once, few, many or a class of expanded clone.

size	D	V	J	CDR3	DNA
.	.	TRBV9	TRBJ2-2	CASSGSGWAGELFF	TGTGCCAGCAGCGGATCCGGGTGGGCCGGGGAGCTGTTTTTT
.	.	TRBV6-1	TRBJ1-1	CASSLRTAPLEAFF	TGTGCCAGCAGTCTACGGACAGCCCCGCTTGAAGCTTTCTTT
.	TRBD2	TRBV28	TRBJ2-7	CASTYQLAGDEQYF	TGTGCCAGCACGTACCAACTAGCGGGAGATGAGCAGTACTTC
.	TRBD2	TRBV18	TRBJ2-1	CASSPSRAGGGHEQFF	TGTGCCAGCTCACCAAGCCGAGCGGGAGGGGGGCATGAGCAGTTCTTC
.	TRBD1	TRBV10-1	TRBJ2-7	CASSEGQDPYEQYF	TGCGCCAGCAGTGAGGGACAGGATCCCTACGAGCAGTACTTC
.	.	TRBV7-3	TRBJ2-2	CASSFSGTGELFF	TGTGCCAGCAGCTTCAGCGGGACCGGGGAGCTGTTTTTT
.	.	TRBV4-1	TRBJ2-5	CASSQGKQGGQQTQYF	TGCGCCAGCAGCCAAGGGAAACAGGGGGGGCAACAGACCCAGTACTTC
.	TRBD2	TRBV19	TRBJ2-1	CASSETSAAYNEQFF	TGTGCCAGTAGTGAGACTAGCGCAGCCTACAATGAGCAGTTCTTC
.	TRBD2	TRBV7-3	TRBJ2-1	CASSQGLAGVYNEQFF	TGTGCCAGCAGCCAAGGACTAGCGGGAGTCTACAATGAGCAGTTCTTC
.	.	TRBV19	TRBJ2-5	CASSTSTSPQETQYF	TGTGCCAGTAGTACGTCGACAAGCCCCCAAGAGACCCAGTACTTC
.	.	TRBV18	TRBJ2-1	CASSASGFNEQFF	TGTGCCAGCTCGGCCTCGGGCTTCAATGAGCAGTTCTTC
.	.	TRBV19	TRBJ2-3	CASSIGGGSTDTQYF	TGTGCCAGTAGTATAGGAGGGGGAAGCACAGATACGCAGTATTTT
.	.	TRBV18	TRBJ2-6	CASSPGRENVLTF	TGTGCCAGCTCACCAGGCCGTGAGAACGTCCTGACTTTC
.	.	TRBV21-1	TRBJ2-1	CASRKTASGDLNEQFF	TGTGCCAGCAGGAAAACAGCTAGCGGGGACCTCAATGAGCAGTTCTTC
.	.	TRBV28	TRBJ2-5	CASSSQETQYF	TGTGCCAGCAGTTCCCAAGAGACCCAGTACTTC
.	TRBD2	TRBV7-2	TRBJ2-7	CASSLLGLADSYEQYF	TGTGCCAGCAGCTTACTCGGGCTAGCGGACTCCTACGAGCAGTACTTC
once	.	TRBV7-9	TRBJ1-1	CASSLVGDGGTEAFF	TGTGCCAGCAGCTTAGTGGGCGATGGAGGCACTGAAGCTTTCTTT
.	TRBD1	TRBV7-2	TRBJ1-1	CASSEQGLRNTEAFF	TGTGCCAGCAGCGAACAGGGGTTGAGGAACACTGAAGCTTTCTTT
.	TRBD1	TRBV18	TRBJ2-7	CASSSRQGVLHEQYF	TGTGCCAGCTCATCTCGACAGGGGGTCCTGCACGAGCAGTACTTC
.	.	TRBV9	TRBJ2-5	CASSVGEVRETQYF	TGTGCCAGCAGCGTAGGGGAAGTGCGGGAGACCCAGTACTTC
.	TRBD1	TRBV10-2	TRBJ1-1	CASSESTGVAFF	TGCGCCAGCAGTGAGTCAACAGGGGTTGCTTTCTTT
.	.	TRBV7-2	TRBJ1-5	CASSPISGPQHF	TGTGCCAGCAGCCCGATCTCGGGGCCCCAGCATTTT
.	TRBD2	TRBV6-5	TRBJ2-7	CASKGREWWSEQYF	TGTGCCAGCAAGGGGCGGGAGTGGTGGAGCGAGCAGTACTTC
.	.	TRBV19	TRBJ1-4	CATKGLEKLFF	TGTGCCACTAAAGGCCTTGAAAAACTGTTTTTT
.	.	TRBV5-6	TRBJ2-4	CASSFGTENIQYF	TGTGCCAGCAGCTTCGGGACGGAAAACATTCAGTACTTC
.	.	TRBV5-1	TRBJ2-4	CASSLVVGTGNIQYF	TGCGCCAGCAGCTTGGTGGTGGGAACGGGAAACATTCAGTACTTC
.	.	TRBV6-1	TRBJ1-1	CASRKVNTEAFF	TGTGCCAGCAGGAAGGTGAACACTGAAGCTTTCTTT
.	.	TRBV27	TRBJ2-1	CASSPAIRVNNEQFF	TGTGCCAGCAGTCCCGCGATTAGGGTCAACAATGAGCAGTTCTTC
.	.	TRBV28	TRBJ1-4	CASSYLDGEKLFF	TGTGCCAGCAGTTATTTGGATGGCGAAAAACTGTTTTTT
.	.	TRBV5-1	TRBJ2-2	CASSLLYITGELFF	TGCGCCAGCAGCTTGTTGTACATCACCGGGGAGCTGTTTTTT
.	.	TRBV10-2	TRBJ1-6	CASSATQFNSPLHF	TGCGCCAGCAGTGCGACGCAATTCAATTCACCCCTCCACTTT
.	.	TRBV30	TRBJ2-6	CAWRSTTGANVLTF	TGTGCCTGGAGGAGCACCACTGGGGCCAACGTCCTGACTTTC
.	TRBD1	TRBV19	TRBJ1-5	CASSKDRGRQHF	TGTGCCAGTAGTAAGGACAGGGGGCGGCAGCATTTT
.	.	TRBV28	TRBJ1-4	CASSSGQENEKLFF	TGTGCCAGCAGTTCGGGACAAGAAAATGAAAAACTGTTTTTT
.	.	TRBV18	TRBJ1-3	CASSPGRNSGNTIYF	TGTGCCAGCTCACCAGGCCGGAACTCTGGAAACACCATATATTTT
.	.	TRBV6-1	TRBJ1-2	CASSEVRGTAGYGYTF	TGTGCCAGCAGTGAAGTGAGGGGCACAGCGGGATATGGCTACACCTTC
.	.	TRBV30	TRBJ1-6	CAWSVSAAVNSPLHF	TGTGCCTGGAGTGTTTCAGCGGCCGTTAATTCACCCCTCCACTTT
.	TRBD1	TRBV29-1	TRBJ1-5	CSVAGGSNQPQHF	TGCAGCGTGGCAGGGGGAAGCAATCAGCCCCAGCATTTT
once	TRBD1	TRBV29-1	TRBJ2-7	CSVVFWTGFSYEQYF	TGCAGCGTTGTGTTCTGGACAGGGTTTTCCTACGAGCAGTACTTC
.	TRBD1	TRBV6-1	TRBJ1-1	CASRAATGGNTEAFF	TGTGCCAGCAGGGCAGCGACAGGGGGCAACACTGAAGCTTTCTTT
once	TRBD2	TRBV7-3	TRBJ2-1	CASSFWLAEYNEQFF	TGTGCCAGCAGCTTTTGGCTAGCGGAGTACAATGAGCAGTTCTTC
.	TRBD2	TRBV14	TRBJ2-7	CASSPSGTKQYF	TGTGCCAGCAGCCCTAGCGGGACCAAGCAGTACTTC
few	.	TRBV10-3	TRBJ2-7	CAISLTSSYEQYF	TGTGCCATCAGCCTAACTAGCTCCTACGAGCAGTACTTC
few	.	TRBV18	TRBJ1-4	CASRATNEKLFF	TGTGCCAGCAGGGCAACTAATGAAAAACTGTTTTTT
.	TRBD2	TRBV30	TRBJ2-2	CAWSRLAGAGELFF	TGTGCCTGGAGTAGACTAGCGGGAGCCGGGGAGCTGTTTTTT
few	.	TRBV29-1	TRBJ1-4	CSGGVGNEKLFF	TGCAGCGGTGGGGTCGGGAATGAAAAACTGTTTTTT
.	TRBD1	TRBV6-5	TRBJ1-6	CASSSGQGNSPLHF	TGTGCCAGCAGTTCGGGACAGGGTAATTCACCCCTCCACTTT
few	.	TRBV30	TRBJ1-3	CAWMPRGAGNTIYF	TGTGCCTGGATGCCGAGGGGAGCCGGAAACACCATATATTTT
.	TRBD1	TRBV6-6	TRBJ2-7	CASSGTGGILEQYF	TGTGCCAGCAGCGGTACAGGGGGGATTCTCGAGCAGTACTTC
.	TRBD1	TRBV7-2	TRBJ1-5	CASSSVGTGNNQPQHF	TGTGCCAGCAGCTCGGTGGGGACAGGGAATAATCAGCCCCAGCATTTT
.	.	TRBV19	TRBJ1-4	CFRGTEKLFF	TGTTTCCGGGGAACTGAAAAACTGTTTTTT
.	.	TRBV5-1	TRBJ2-2	CASSLLTDGELFF	TGCGCCAGCAGCTTGTTGACGGACGGGGAGCTGTTTTTT
.	.	TRBV5-1	TRBJ2-7	CASSPAGQTAYEQYF	TGCGCCAGCAGCCCGGCAGGACAGACAGCCTACGAGCAGTACTTC